Listed below are T cell receptor beta chains from one sample, sequenced in a study of regulatory T cells in long-lasting Graves disease. TCRdb reanalysed the multiplex PCR reads using MiXCR and keeps one entry per CDR3 protein. The sample shows almost 350,000 distinct CDR3 sequences, 15% to 20% of them seen only once. Material: peripheral blood mononuclear cells (PBMCs), obtained when the disease was refractory, from a patient treated with antithyroid drugs. These receptors were collected from a female donor with Graves disease. The CDR3 runs from the conserved cysteine through the conserved F or W. D genes are given only for firm matches. Clone sizes are given selectively: once, few, many, or a class where the clone is expanded.

d_call j_call cdr3_length v_call clone_size cdr3_nt cdr3_aa
TRBD1 TRBJ1-1 14 TRBV6-1 many TGTGCCAGCAGTAAGGGACAGGGGGCGTCTGAAGCTTTCTTT CASSKGQGASEAFF
NA TRBJ1-1 11 TRBV27 few TGTGCCAGCAGTGGGCTCTTTGAAGCTTTCTTT CASSGLFEAFF
NA TRBJ2-7 14 TRBV12-3/TRBV12-4 many TGTGCCAGCAGACCCCATTTGGGGCCCTACGAGCAGTACTTC CASRPHLGPYEQYF
NA TRBJ1-5 14 TRBV28 many TGTGCCAGCAGTTTCGTGGAGACCAATCAGCCCCAGCATTTT CASSFVETNQPQHF
TRBD2 TRBJ2-4 21 TRBV28 many TGTGCCAGCAGTGCAGTAAGGGGACTAGCGGTTCCTCTCTACTCCAAAAACATTCAGTACTTC CASSAVRGLAVPLYSKNIQYF
NA TRBJ2-7 15 TRBV7-9 many TGTGCCAGCAGCTTGGAGACAGATCCGCGTCGCGAGCAGTACTTC CASSLETDPRREQYF
NA TRBJ2-7 13 TRBV11-3 many TGTGCCAGCAGCTTTGGTTTCTCCTACGAGCAGTACTTC CASSFGFSYEQYF
TRBD1 TRBJ2-4 19 TRBV30 few TGTGCCTGGAGTTCAGGGGGTCTGACCCTGTTCCTAGCCAAAAACATTCAGTACTTC CAWSSGGLTLFLAKNIQYF
NA TRBJ1-5 17 TRBV28 NA TGTGCCAGCAGTTTATTTAGTCTCAGGCATAGCAATCAGCCCCAGCATTTT CASSLFSLRHSNQPQHF
NA TRBJ1-6 14 TRBV3-1 many TGTGCCAGCAGCGCCAGATCCATCGGTTCACCCCTCCACTTT CASSARSIGSPLHF
NA TRBJ2-2 13 TRBV29-1 NA TGCAGCGTCGCCGGGCCGAACACCGGGGAGCTGTTTTTT CSVAGPNTGELFF
NA TRBJ2-5 12 TRBV3-1 many TGTGCCAGCAGCCGCTATGAGGGAGCCCAGTACTTC CASSRYEGAQYF
TRBD1 TRBJ1-2 17 TRBV5-5 few TGTGCCAGCAGCTTGGAGGATAACGGGGACAGGGACTATGGCTACACCTTC CASSLEDNGDRDYGYTF